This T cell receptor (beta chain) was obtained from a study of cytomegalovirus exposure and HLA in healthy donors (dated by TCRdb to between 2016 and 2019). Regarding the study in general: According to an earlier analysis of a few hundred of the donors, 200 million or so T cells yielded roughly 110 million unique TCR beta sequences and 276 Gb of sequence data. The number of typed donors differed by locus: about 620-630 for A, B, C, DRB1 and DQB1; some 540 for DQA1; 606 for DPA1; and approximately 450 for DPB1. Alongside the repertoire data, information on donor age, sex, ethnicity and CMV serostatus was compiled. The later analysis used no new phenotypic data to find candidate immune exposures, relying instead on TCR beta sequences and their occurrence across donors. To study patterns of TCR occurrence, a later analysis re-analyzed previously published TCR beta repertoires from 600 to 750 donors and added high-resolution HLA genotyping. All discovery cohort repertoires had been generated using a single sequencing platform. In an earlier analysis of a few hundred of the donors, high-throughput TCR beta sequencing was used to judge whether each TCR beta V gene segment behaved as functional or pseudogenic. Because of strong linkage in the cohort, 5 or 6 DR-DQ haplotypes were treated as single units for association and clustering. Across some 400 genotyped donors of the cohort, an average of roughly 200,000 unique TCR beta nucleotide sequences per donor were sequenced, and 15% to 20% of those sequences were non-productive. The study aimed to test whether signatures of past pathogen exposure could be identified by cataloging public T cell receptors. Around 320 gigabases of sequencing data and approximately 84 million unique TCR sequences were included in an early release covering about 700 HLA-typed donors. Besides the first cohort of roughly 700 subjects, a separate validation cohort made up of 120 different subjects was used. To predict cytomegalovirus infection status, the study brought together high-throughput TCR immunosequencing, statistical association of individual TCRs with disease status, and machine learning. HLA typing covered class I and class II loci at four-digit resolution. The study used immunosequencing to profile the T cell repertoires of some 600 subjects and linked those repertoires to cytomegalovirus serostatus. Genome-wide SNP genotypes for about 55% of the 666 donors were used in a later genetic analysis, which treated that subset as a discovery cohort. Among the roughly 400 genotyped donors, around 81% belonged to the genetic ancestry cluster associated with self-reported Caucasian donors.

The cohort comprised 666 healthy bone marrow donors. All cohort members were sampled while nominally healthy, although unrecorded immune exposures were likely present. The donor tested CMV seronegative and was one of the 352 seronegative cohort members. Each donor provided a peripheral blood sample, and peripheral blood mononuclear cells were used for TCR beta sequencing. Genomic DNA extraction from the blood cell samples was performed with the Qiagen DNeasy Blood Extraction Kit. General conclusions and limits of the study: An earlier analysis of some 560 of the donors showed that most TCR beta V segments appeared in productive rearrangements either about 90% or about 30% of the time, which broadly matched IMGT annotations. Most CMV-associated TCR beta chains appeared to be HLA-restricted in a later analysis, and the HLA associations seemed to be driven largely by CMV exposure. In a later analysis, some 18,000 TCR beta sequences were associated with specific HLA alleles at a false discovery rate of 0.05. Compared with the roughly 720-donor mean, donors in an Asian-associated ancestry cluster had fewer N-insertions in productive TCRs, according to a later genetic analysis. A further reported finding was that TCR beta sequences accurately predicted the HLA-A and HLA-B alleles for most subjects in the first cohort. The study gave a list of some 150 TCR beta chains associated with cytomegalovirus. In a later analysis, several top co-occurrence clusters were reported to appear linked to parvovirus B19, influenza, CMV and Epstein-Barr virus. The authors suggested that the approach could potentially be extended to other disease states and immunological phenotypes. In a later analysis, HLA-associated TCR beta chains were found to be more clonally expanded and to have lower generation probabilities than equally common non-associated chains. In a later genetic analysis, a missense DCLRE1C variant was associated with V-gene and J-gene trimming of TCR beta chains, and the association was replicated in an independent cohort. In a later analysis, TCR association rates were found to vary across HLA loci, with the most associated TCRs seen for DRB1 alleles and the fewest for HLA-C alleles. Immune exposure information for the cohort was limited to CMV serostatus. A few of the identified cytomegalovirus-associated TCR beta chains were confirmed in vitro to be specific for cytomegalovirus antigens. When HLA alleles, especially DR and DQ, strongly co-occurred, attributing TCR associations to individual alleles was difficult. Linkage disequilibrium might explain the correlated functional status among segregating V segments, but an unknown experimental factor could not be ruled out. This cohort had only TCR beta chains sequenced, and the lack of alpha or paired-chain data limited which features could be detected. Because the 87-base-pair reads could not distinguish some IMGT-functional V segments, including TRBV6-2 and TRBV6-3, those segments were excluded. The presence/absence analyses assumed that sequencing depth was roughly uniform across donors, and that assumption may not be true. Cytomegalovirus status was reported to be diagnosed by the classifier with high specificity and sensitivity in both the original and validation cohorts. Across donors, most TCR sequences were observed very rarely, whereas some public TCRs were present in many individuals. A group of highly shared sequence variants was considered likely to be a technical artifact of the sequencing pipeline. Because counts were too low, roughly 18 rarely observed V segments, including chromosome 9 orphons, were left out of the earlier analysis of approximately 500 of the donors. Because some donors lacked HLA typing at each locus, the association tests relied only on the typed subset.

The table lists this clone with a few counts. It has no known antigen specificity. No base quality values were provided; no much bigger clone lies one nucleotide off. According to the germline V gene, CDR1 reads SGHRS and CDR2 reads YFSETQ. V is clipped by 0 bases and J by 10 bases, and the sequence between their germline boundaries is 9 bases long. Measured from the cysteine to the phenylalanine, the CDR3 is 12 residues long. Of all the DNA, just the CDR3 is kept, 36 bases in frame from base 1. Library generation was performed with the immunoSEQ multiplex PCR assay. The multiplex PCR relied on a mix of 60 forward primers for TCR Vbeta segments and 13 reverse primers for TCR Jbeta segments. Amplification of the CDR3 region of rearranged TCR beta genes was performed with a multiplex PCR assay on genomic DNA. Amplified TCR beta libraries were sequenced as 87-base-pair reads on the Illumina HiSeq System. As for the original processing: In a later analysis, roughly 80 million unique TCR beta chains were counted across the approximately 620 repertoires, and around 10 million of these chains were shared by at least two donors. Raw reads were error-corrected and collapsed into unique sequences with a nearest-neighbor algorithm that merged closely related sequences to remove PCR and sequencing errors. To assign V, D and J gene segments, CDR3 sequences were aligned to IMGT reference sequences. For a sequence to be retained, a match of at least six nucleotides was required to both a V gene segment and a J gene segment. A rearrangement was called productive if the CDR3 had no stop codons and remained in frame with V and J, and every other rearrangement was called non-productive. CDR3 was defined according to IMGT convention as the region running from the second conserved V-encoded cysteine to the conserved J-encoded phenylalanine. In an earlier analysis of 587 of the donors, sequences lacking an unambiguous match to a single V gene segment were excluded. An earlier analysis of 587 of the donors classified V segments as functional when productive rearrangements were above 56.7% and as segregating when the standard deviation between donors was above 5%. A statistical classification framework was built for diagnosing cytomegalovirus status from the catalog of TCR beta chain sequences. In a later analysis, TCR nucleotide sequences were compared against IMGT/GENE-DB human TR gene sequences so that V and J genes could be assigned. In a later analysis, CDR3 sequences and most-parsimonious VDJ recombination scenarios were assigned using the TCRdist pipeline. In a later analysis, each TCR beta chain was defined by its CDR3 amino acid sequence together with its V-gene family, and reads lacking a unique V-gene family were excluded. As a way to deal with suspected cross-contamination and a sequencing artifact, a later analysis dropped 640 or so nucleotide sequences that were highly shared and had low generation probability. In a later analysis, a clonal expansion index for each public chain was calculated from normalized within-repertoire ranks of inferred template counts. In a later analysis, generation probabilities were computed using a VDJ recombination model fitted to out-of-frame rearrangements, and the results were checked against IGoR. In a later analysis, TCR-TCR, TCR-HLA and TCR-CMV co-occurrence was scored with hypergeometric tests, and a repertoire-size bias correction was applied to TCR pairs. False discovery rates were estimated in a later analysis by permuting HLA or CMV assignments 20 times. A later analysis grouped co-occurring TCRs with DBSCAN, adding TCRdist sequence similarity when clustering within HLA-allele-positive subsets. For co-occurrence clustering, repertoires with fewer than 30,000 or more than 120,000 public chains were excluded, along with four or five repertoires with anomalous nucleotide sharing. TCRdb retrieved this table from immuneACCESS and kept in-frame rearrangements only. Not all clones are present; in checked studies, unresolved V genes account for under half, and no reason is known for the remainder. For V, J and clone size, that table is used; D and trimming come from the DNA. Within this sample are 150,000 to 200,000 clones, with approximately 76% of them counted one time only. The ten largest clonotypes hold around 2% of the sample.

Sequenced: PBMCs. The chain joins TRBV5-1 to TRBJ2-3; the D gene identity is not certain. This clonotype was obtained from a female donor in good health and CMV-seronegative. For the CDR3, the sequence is CASSLDAWPQYF. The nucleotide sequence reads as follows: TGCGCCAGCAGCTTGGACGCATGGCCGCAGTATTTT. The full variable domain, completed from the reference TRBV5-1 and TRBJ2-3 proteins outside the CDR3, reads KAGVTQTPRYLIKTRGQQVTLSCSPISGHRSVSWYQQTPGQGLQFLFEYFSETQRNKGNFPGRFSGRQFSNSRSEMNVSTLELGDSALYLCASSLDAWPQYFGPGTRLTVL.